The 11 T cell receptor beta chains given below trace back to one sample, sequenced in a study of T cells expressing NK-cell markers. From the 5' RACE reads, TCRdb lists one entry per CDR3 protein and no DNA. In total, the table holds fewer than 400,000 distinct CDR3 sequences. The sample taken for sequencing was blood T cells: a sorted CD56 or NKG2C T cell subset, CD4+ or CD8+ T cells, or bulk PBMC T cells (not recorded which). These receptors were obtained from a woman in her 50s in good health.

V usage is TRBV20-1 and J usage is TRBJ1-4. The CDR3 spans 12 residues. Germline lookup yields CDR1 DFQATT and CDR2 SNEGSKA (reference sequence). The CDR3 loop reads CSARVNAEKLFF.

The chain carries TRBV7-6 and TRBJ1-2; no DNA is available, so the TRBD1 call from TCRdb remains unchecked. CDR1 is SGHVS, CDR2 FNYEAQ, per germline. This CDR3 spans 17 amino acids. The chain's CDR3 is CASSFAGAEDTRYGYTF.

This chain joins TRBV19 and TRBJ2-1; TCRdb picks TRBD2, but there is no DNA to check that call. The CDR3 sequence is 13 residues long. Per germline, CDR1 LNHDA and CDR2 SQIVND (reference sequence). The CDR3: CASSRWTSGEQFF. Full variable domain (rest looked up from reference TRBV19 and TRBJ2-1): DGGITQSPKYLFRKEGQNVTLSCEQNLNHDAMYWYRQDPGQGLRLIYYSQIVNDFQKGDIAEGYSVSREKKESFPLTVTSAQKNPTAFYLCASSRWTSGEQFFGPGTRLTVL.

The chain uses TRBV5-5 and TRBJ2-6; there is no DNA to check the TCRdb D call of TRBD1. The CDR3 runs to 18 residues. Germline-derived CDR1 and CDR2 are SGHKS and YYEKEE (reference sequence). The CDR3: CASNLGGFTSSGANVLTF.

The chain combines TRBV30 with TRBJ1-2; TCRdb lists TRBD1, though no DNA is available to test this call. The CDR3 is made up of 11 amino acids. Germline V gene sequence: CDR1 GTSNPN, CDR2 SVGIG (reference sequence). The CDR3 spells CAWSAQARGTF.

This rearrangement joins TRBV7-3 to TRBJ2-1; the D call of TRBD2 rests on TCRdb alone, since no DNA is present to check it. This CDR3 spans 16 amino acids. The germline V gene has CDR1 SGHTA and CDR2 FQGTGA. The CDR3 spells CASSYRVGDGYNEQFF.

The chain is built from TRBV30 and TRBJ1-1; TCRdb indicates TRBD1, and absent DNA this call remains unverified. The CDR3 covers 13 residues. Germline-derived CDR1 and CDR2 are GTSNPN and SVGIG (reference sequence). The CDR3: CACPGRGSIEAFF.

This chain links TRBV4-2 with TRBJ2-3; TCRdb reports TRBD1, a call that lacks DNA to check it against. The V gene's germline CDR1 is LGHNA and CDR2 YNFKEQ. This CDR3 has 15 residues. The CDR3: CASSPGLSRTDTQYF.

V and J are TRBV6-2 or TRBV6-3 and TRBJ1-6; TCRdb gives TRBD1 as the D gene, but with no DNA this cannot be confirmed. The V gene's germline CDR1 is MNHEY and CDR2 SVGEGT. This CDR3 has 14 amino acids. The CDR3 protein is CASSYRGRGSPLHF.

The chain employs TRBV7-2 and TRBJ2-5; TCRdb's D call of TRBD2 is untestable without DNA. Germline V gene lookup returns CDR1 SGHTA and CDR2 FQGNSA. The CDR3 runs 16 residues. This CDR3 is CASSLGGLANWETQYF.

This CDR3 is CSVEDQKRWEQFF. This chain connects TRBV29-1 to TRBJ2-1. The CDR3 totals 13 residues. Germline-derived CDR1 and CDR2 are SQVTM and ANQGSEA.